The clone carrying this TCR beta chain was counted between two and nine times. Some clones are missing from TCRdb's copy, which holds only in-frame ones; the method was immunoSEQ multiplex PCR. The sample shows roughly 120,000 clones, less than 90% of them seen only once. The data derive from a study of T cell responses to AZD1222 COVID-19 vaccine. The germline CDR1 and CDR2 sequences are SGDLS and YYNGEE. This CDR3 region has 15 residues. V was cut by 3 bases and J by 0 bases, with 10 bases left in between. The receptor was isolated from an adult in good health. The source material was peripheral blood, sampled on day 0 of AZD1222 vaccination. The chain recombines TRBV9 with TRBJ2-1, with a tentative D call TRBD1 (6 bases). Here the CDR3 DNA reads TGTGCCAGCAGCGAACAGGGAAGCTCCTACAATGAGCAGTTCTTC. Translation gives CASSEQGSSYNEQFF. The entire variable domain, with the rest obtained from reference TRBV9 and TRBJ2-1, is as follows: DSGVTQTPKHLITATGQRVTLRCSPRSGDLSVYWYQQSLDQGLQFLIQYYNGEERAKGNILERFSAQQFPDLHSELNLSSLELGDSALYFCASSEQGSSYNEQFFGPGTRLTVL.